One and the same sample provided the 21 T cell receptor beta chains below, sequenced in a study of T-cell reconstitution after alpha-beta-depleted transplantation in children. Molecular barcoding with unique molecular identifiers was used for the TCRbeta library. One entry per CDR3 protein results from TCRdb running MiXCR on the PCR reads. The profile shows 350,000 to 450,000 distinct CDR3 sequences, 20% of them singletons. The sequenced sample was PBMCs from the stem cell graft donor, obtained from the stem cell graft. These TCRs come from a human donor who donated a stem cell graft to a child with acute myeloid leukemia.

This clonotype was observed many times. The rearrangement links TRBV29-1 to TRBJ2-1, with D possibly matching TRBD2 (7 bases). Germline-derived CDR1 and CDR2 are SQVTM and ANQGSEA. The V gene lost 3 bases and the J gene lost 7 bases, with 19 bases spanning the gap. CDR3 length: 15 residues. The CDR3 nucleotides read TGCAGCGTTGACGGTAGGGGGGAGGGCCGGAATGAGCAGTTCTTC. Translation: CSVDGRGEGRNEQFF.

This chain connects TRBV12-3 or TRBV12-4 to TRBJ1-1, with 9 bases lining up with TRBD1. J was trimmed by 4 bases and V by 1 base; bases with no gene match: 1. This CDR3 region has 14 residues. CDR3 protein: CASSLGDRATEAFF. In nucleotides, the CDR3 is TGTGCCAGCAGTTTAGGGGACAGGGCCACTGAAGCTTTCTTT.

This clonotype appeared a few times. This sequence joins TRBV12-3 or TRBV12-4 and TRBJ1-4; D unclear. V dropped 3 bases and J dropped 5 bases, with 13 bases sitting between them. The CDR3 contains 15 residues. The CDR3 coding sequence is TGTGCCAGCAGTTTTCGTGACACCCAAAATGAAAAACTGTTTTTT. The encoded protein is CASSFRDTQNEKLFF.

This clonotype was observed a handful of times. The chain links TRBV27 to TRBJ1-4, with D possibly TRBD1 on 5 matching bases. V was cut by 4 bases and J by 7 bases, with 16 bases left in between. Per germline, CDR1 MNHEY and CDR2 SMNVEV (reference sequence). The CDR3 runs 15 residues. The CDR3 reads CASSSAGRVSEKLFF. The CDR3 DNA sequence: TGTGCCAGCAGTTCGGCAGGGAGGGTTAGTGAAAAACTGTTTTTT.

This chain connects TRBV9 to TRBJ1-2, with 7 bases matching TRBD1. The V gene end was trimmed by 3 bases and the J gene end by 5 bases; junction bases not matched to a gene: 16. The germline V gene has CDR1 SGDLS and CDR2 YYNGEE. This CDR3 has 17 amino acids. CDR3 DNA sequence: TGTGCCAGCAGCGAGGGGGGACAGTTATTCCCCCTATATGGCTACACCTTC. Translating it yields CASSEGGQLFPLYGYTF.

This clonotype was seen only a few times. CDR3 in amino acids: CATSTTAGGYNEQFF. CDR3 DNA: TGTGCCACCAGCACCACCGCGGGCGGGTACAATGAGCAGTTCTTC. V is TRBV15 and J is TRBJ2-1; weak D call: TRBD2 (5 bases). This CDR3 region has 15 residues. Germline CDR1 is LNHNV and CDR2 is YYDKDF (reference sequence). V gave up 4 bases and J gave up 4 bases, with 14 bases separating them. The full variable domain, completed using reference TRBV15 and TRBJ2-1, is DAMVIQNPRYQVTQFGKPVTLSCSQTLNHNVMYWYQQKSSQAPKLLFHYYDKDFNNEADTPDNFQSRRPNTSFCFLDIRSPGLGDTAMYLCATSTTAGGYNEQFFGPGTRLTVL.

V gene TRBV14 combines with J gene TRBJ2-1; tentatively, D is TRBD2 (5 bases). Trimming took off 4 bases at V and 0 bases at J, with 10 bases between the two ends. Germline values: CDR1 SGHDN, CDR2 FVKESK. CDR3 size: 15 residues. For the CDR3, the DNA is TGTGCCAGCAGCCGCGGAGGTAGCTCCTACAATGAGCAGTTCTTC. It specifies CASSRGGSSYNEQFF.

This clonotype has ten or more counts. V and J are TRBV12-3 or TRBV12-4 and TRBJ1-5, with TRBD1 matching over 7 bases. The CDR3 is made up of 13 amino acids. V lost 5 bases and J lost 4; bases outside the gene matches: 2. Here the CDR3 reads CASSQQGNQPQHF. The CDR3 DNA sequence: TGTGCCAGCAGTCAACAGGGGAATCAGCCCCAGCATTTT.

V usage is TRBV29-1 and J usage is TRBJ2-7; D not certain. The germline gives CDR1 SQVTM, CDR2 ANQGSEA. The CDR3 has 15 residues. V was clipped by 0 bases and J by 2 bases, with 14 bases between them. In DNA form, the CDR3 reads TGCAGCGTTGAAGAGTGGGCGGACCGAACCTACGAGCAGTACTTC. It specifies CSVEEWADRTYEQYF.

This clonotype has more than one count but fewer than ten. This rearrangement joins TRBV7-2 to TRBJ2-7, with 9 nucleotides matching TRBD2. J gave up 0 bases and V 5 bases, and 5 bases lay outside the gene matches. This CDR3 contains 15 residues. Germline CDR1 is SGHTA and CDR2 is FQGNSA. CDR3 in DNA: TGTGCCAGCAGCCCTGTAGCGGGAGCCTCCTACGAGCAGTACTTC. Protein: CASSPVAGASYEQYF.

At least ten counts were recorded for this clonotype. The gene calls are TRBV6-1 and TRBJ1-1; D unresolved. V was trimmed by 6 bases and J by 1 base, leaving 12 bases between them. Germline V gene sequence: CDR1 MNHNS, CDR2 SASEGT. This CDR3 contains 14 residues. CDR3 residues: CASSLVRKNTEAFF. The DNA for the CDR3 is TGTGCCAGCAGCCTGGTCCGAAAGAACACTGAAGCTTTCTTT.

The CDR3 DNA reads TGCAGTGCTAGAGATTCAGATCTGAAGGACACTGAAGCTTTCTTT. It codes for CSARDSDLKDTEAFF. The chain couples TRBV20-1 to TRBJ1-1, with D unresolved. The germline CDR1 and CDR2 sequences are DFQATT and SNEGSKA (reference sequence). Deletions cut 0 bases from V and 3 bases from J, with 14 bases between. The CDR3 is made up of 15 amino acids.

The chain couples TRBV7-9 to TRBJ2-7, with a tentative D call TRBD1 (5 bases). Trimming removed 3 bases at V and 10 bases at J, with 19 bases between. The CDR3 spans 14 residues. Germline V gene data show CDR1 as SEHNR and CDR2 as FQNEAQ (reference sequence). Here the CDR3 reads CASSLPIQASEQYF. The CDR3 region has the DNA TGTGCCAGCAGCTTGCCGATACAGGCATCTGAACAGTACTTC. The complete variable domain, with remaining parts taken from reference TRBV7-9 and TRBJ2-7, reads DTGVSQNPRHKITKRGQNVTFRCDPISEHNRLYWYRQTLGQGPEFLTYFQNEAQLEKSRLLSDRFSAERPKGSFSTLEIQRTEQGDSAMYLCASSLPIQASEQYFGPGTRLTVT.

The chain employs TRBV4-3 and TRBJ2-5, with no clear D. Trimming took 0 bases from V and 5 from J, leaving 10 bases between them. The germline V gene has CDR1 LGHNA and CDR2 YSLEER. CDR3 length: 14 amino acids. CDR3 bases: TGCGCCAGCAGCCAAGAGAGGAGTGGGGAGACCCAGTACTTC. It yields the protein CASSQERSGETQYF.

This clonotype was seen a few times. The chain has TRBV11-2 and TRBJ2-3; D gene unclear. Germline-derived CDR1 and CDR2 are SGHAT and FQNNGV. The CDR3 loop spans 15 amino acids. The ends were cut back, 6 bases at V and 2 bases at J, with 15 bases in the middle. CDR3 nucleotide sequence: TGTGCCAGCAGACCCTTTGGTCAAGACACAGATACGCAGTATTTT. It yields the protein CASRPFGQDTDTQYF. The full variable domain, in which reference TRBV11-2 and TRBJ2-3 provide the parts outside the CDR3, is EAGVAQSPRYKIIEKRQSVAFWCNPISGHATLYWYQQILGQGPKLLIQFQNNGVVDDSQLPKDRFSAERLKGVDSTLKIQPAKLEDSAVYLCASRPFGQDTDTQYFGPGTRLTVL.

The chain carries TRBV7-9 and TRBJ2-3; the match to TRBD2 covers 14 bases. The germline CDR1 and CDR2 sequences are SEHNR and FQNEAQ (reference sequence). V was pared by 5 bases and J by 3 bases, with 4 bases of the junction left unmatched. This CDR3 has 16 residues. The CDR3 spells CASSKGLAGVTDTQYF. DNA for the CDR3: TGTGCCAGCAGCAAGGGACTAGCGGGAGTTACAGATACGCAGTATTTT.

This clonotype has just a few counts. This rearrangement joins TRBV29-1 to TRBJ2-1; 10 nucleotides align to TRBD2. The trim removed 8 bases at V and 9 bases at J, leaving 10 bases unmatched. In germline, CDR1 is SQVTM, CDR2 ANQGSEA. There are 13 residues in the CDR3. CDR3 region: CSILPSGSGEQFF. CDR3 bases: TGCAGCATCCTCCCTAGCGGGAGTGGTGAGCAGTTCTTC.

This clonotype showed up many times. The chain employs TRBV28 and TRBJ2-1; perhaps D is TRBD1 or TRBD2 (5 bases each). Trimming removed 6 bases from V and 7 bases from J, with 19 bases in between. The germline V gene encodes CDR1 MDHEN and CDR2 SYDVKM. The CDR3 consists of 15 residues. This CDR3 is CASRYPGTRGNEQFF. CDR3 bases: TGTGCCAGCAGATACCCCGGGACCCGAGGGAATGAGCAGTTCTTC.

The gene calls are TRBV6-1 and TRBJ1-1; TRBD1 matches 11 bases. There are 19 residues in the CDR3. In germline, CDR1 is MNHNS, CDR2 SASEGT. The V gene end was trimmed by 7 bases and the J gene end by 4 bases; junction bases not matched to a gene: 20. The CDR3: CASIHDSWTGGVWITEAFF. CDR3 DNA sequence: TGTGCCAGCATTCACGACTCTTGGACAGGGGGCGTTTGGATCACTGAAGCTTTCTTT.

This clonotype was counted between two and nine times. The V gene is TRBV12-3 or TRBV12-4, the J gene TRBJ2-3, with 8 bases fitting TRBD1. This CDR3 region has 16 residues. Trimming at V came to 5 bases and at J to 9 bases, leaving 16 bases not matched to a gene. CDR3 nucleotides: TGTGCCAGCAGTCCAGGGACAGGATACGCGCGGGAAACGCAGTATTTT. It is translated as CASSPGTGYARETQYF.

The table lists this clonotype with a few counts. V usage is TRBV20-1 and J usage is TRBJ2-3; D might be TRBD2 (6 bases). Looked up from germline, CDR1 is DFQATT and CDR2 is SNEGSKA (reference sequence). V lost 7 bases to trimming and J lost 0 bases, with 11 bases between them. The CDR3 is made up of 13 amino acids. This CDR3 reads CSGGGTSTDTQYF. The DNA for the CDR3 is TGCAGTGGGGGCGGGACTAGCACAGATACGCAGTATTTT.